The following is a T cell receptor beta chain sequence with its context. No antigen is known for it. The CDR3 extends over 14 amino acids. The germline V gene has CDR1 MDHEN and CDR2 SYDVKM. V was pared by 7 bases and J by 3 bases, with 14 bases between. The Oncomine TCR Beta short-read assay was applied to DNA of cultured CD4+ T cells. TCRdb itself ran the PCR reads through MiXCR, one entry per CDR3 protein. The table has 15,000 or so distinct CDR3 sequences, more than 35% seen once. This sample was taken from a study of vaccination and CD4 T cells after COVID-19. At the level of the study: Each enrolled participant received a two-dose regimen of either BNT162b2 or mRNA-1273 vaccine. Post-vaccination samples were procured at a median of 72 days following dose two (range 14 to 241). Sampling after COVID took place at a median of 101 days (range 35 to 161) following diagnosis.

Treatment indicated: approximately 9-day PBMC culture with coronavirus spike peptide pools or control peptides (ViraFEST assay). This chain connects TRBV28 to TRBJ2-3; TRBD1 is a possible D gene (7 bases). The TCR was taken from a human donor who had recovered from COVID-19. The sequences come from CD4+ T cells from blood, cultured in vitro, collected before SARS-CoV-2 vaccination. CDR3 coding DNA: TGTGCCAGCAAAGAACAGGGGAGGACAGATACGCAGTATTTT. Amino acids: CASKEQGRTDTQYF.